Listed below are T cell receptor beta chains from one sample, sequenced in a study of blood T cell repertoires in COVID-19. Here immunoSEQ multiplex PCR was the method, and the copy in TCRdb shows in-frame clones only, minus some. The repertoire holds just under 35,000 clones, with 70% to 90% as singletons. Sequenced material: peripheral blood. These receptor sequences come from a human donor in a cohort sampled during active COVID-19. Each CDR3 is given with its conserved first and last residue. A D gene is named only where the DNA matches it firmly. Size values are once, few and many counts, or a class for expanded clones, and some rows have none.

CDR3aa: CASRDAPAGGETQYF
CDR3nt: TGTGCCAGCAGGGATGCCCCCGCCGGCGGGGAGACCCAGTACTTC
d_gene: -
len: 15
j_gene: TRBJ2-5
v_gene: TRBV6-5
abundance: -

CDR3aa: CASSLVQGAGYEQYF
CDR3nt: TGTGCCAGCAGTTTAGTACAGGGGGCTGGGTACGAGCAGTACTTC
d_gene: TRBD1
len: 15
j_gene: TRBJ2-7
v_gene: TRBV27
abundance: -

CDR3aa: CASSLRDRDYEQYF
CDR3nt: TGTGCCAGCAGCCTCCGGGACAGAGACTACGAGCAGTACTTC
d_gene: TRBD1
len: 14
j_gene: TRBJ2-7
v_gene: TRBV5-5
abundance: -

CDR3aa: CASSQRDTRFRTGELFF
CDR3nt: TGTGCCAGCAGCCAAAGAGATACTAGGTTTAGAACCGGGGAGCTGTTTTTT
d_gene: -
len: 17
j_gene: TRBJ2-2
v_gene: TRBV3-1/TRBV3-2
abundance: once

CDR3aa: CASSLYPSGETQYF
CDR3nt: TGTGCCAGCAGTTTATATCCTTCCGGAGAGACCCAGTACTTC
d_gene: -
len: 14
j_gene: TRBJ2-5
v_gene: TRBV28
abundance: -

CDR3aa: CASSHPLGEQYF
CDR3nt: TGTGCCAGCAGCCACCCGCTCGGGGAGCAGTACTTC
d_gene: -
len: 12
j_gene: TRBJ2-7
v_gene: TRBV3-1/TRBV3-2
abundance: -

CDR3aa: CASSSSGVQETQYF
CDR3nt: TGTGCCAGCAGCTCAAGCGGGGTCCAAGAGACCCAGTACTTC
d_gene: TRBD2
len: 14
j_gene: TRBJ2-5
v_gene: TRBV7-2
abundance: -

CDR3aa: CASRGGTENEKLFF
CDR3nt: TGTGCCAGCAGGGGTGGGACAGAAAATGAAAAACTGTTTTTT
d_gene: TRBD1
len: 14
j_gene: TRBJ1-4
v_gene: TRBV7-8
abundance: -

CDR3aa: CASSSRTPNIQYF
CDR3nt: TGTGCCAGCAGTTCCCGTACACCAAACATTCAGTACTTC
d_gene: -
len: 13
j_gene: TRBJ2-4
v_gene: TRBV28
abundance: -

CDR3aa: CASSSAGQETQYF
CDR3nt: TGTGCCAGCAGCTCCGCGGGGCAAGAGACCCAGTACTTC
d_gene: -
len: 13
j_gene: TRBJ2-5
v_gene: TRBV6-5
abundance: -

CDR3aa: CASKRTGANTGELFF
CDR3nt: TGTGCCAGCAAGAGGACAGGGGCCAACACCGGGGAGCTGTTTTTT
d_gene: TRBD1
len: 15
j_gene: TRBJ2-2
v_gene: TRBV27
abundance: -

CDR3aa: CASSFQIGPDRGTDTQYF
CDR3nt: TGTGCCAGCAGCTTTCAGATCGGCCCGGACAGGGGCACAGATACGCAGTATTTT
d_gene: TRBD1
len: 18
j_gene: TRBJ2-3
v_gene: TRBV5-5
abundance: once

CDR3aa: CASSLDPGQGGNTGELFF
CDR3nt: TGCGCCAGCAGCTTAGACCCAGGACAGGGAGGAAACACCGGGGAGCTGTTTTTT
d_gene: TRBD1
len: 18
j_gene: TRBJ2-2
v_gene: TRBV5-1
abundance: -

CDR3aa: CASSLNLYRYEQYF
CDR3nt: TGTGCCAGCAGCTTGAACCTTTACAGGTACGAGCAGTACTTC
d_gene: -
len: 14
j_gene: TRBJ2-7
v_gene: TRBV5-4
abundance: -

CDR3aa: CASSDENRVRGPRGLEQYF
CDR3nt: TGTGCCAGCAGTGACGAAAATCGGGTGCGGGGGCCCAGGGGTCTCGAGCAGTACTTC
d_gene: -
len: 19
j_gene: TRBJ2-7
v_gene: TRBV6-4
abundance: -

CDR3aa: CASSPFRGAIGETQYF
CDR3nt: TGTGCCAGCAGTCCCTTTCGCGGGGCCATCGGGGAGACCCAGTACTTC
d_gene: -
len: 16
j_gene: TRBJ2-5
v_gene: TRBV6-2/TRBV6-3
abundance: once

CDR3aa: CASSQGQKTGELFF
CDR3nt: TGCGCCAGCAGCCAGGGACAGAAGACCGGGGAGCTGTTTTTT
d_gene: TRBD1
len: 14
j_gene: TRBJ2-2
v_gene: TRBV5-1
abundance: -

CDR3aa: CASSYSYTSFDEQFF
CDR3nt: TGTGCCAGCAGTTACTCGTACACTAGTTTTGATGAGCAGTTCTTC
d_gene: -
len: 15
j_gene: TRBJ2-1
v_gene: TRBV6-6
abundance: -

CDR3aa: CASSWGTGRDTQYF
CDR3nt: TGCGCCAGCAGTTGGGGGACAGGGAGAGATACGCAGTATTTT
d_gene: TRBD1
len: 14
j_gene: TRBJ2-3
v_gene: TRBV5-1
abundance: -

CDR3aa: CASRAQGGNQPQHF
CDR3nt: TGTGCCAGCAGGGCCCAGGGCGGCAATCAGCCCCAGCATTTT
d_gene: -
len: 14
j_gene: TRBJ1-5
v_gene: TRBV28
abundance: few

CDR3aa: CASSYAGIQPQHF
CDR3nt: TGTGCCAGCAGTTACGCAGGGATCCAGCCCCAGCATTTT
d_gene: -
len: 13
j_gene: TRBJ1-5
v_gene: TRBV6-5
abundance: once

CDR3aa: CASSPTSGGAGDTQYF
CDR3nt: TGCGCCAGCAGCCCCACTAGCGGGGGGGCAGGAGATACGCAGTATTTT
d_gene: TRBD2
len: 16
j_gene: TRBJ2-3
v_gene: TRBV4-3
abundance: -

CDR3aa: CASSLGTSTDTQYF
CDR3nt: TGCGCCAGCAGCTTGGGGACTAGCACAGATACGCAGTATTTT
d_gene: -
len: 14
j_gene: TRBJ2-3
v_gene: TRBV5-1
abundance: -

CDR3aa: CASSLGQGRNEKLFF
CDR3nt: TGTGCCAGCAGCTTAGGGCAGGGGCGGAATGAAAAACTGTTTTTT
d_gene: -
len: 15
j_gene: TRBJ1-4
v_gene: TRBV7-9
abundance: -

CDR3aa: CATSPLHF
CDR3nt: TGCGCCACATCACCCCTCCACTTT
d_gene: -
len: 8
j_gene: TRBJ1-6
v_gene: TRBV4-1
abundance: -

CDR3aa: CASSFRESSYNSPLHF
CDR3nt: TGCGCCAGCAGCTTCAGGGAAAGCTCCTATAATTCACCCCTCCACTTT
d_gene: -
len: 16
j_gene: TRBJ1-6
v_gene: TRBV5-1
abundance: -

CDR3aa: CASSHNRRFSEAFF
CDR3nt: TGTGCCAGCAGCCATAACAGGAGATTCTCTGAAGCTTTCTTT
d_gene: -
len: 14
j_gene: TRBJ1-1
v_gene: TRBV3-1/TRBV3-2
abundance: -

CDR3aa: CASSSSGVGNTEAFF
CDR3nt: TGCGCCAGCAGCTCTTCAGGGGTGGGGAACACTGAAGCTTTCTTT
d_gene: -
len: 15
j_gene: TRBJ1-1
v_gene: TRBV5-1
abundance: -

CDR3aa: CASSPNHEQYF
CDR3nt: TGTGCCAGCAGCCCTAATCACGAGCAGTACTTC
d_gene: -
len: 11
j_gene: TRBJ2-7
v_gene: TRBV12-3/TRBV12-4
abundance: -

CDR3aa: CASSAGSARTDTQYF
CDR3nt: TGTGCCAGCTCGGCGGGGAGCGCACGCACAGATACGCAGTATTTT
d_gene: -
len: 15
j_gene: TRBJ2-3
v_gene: TRBV18
abundance: few

CDR3aa: CASSRERQGMSTNEKLFF
CDR3nt: TGTGCCAGCAGCCGTGAACGTCAGGGGATGTCAACTAATGAAAAACTGTTTTTT
d_gene: -
len: 18
j_gene: TRBJ1-4
v_gene: TRBV5-5
abundance: -

CDR3aa: CASTPGIPDTQYF
CDR3nt: TGTGCCAGCACCCCCGGGATACCAGATACGCAGTATTTT
d_gene: -
len: 13
j_gene: TRBJ2-3
v_gene: TRBV28
abundance: -

CDR3aa: CASSLPENHGYTF
CDR3nt: TGTGCCAGCAGCTTACCAGAAAACCATGGCTACACCTTC
d_gene: -
len: 13
j_gene: TRBJ1-2
v_gene: TRBV7-2
abundance: -

CDR3aa: CASGSQADTQYF
CDR3nt: TGTGCTAGTGGCAGCCAGGCAGATACGCAGTATTTT
d_gene: -
len: 12
j_gene: TRBJ2-3
v_gene: TRBV12-5
abundance: -

CDR3aa: CATSRGRDRGYEQYF
CDR3nt: TGTGCCACCAGCAGAGGCCGGGACAGGGGTTACGAGCAGTACTTC
d_gene: TRBD1
len: 15
j_gene: TRBJ2-7
v_gene: TRBV15
abundance: -

CDR3aa: CASSLTTGLRDTQYF
CDR3nt: TGTGCCAGCAGCTTAACGACAGGGCTGCGGGATACGCAGTATTTT
d_gene: TRBD1
len: 15
j_gene: TRBJ2-3
v_gene: TRBV7-3
abundance: -

CDR3aa: CASSLGRVLAAGELFF
CDR3nt: TGTGCCAGCAGCTTAGGACGGGTCTTGGCGGCCGGGGAGCTGTTTTTT
d_gene: -
len: 16
j_gene: TRBJ2-2
v_gene: TRBV11-2
abundance: few

CDR3aa: CASSLTPGSGNTIYF
CDR3nt: TGTGCCAGTAGTCTTACGCCAGGCTCTGGAAACACCATATATTTT
d_gene: -
len: 15
j_gene: TRBJ1-3
v_gene: TRBV19
abundance: few

CDR3aa: CASSSTGQPYF
CDR3nt: TGTGCCAGCAGTTCTACGGGACAGCCATACTTC
d_gene: TRBD1
len: 11
j_gene: TRBJ2-4
v_gene: TRBV28
abundance: -

CDR3aa: CATSDLLARTGVSNSPLHF
CDR3nt: TGTGCCACCAGTGATTTACTTGCGCGGACAGGGGTTTCTAATTCACCCCTCCACTTT
d_gene: TRBD1
len: 19
j_gene: TRBJ1-6
v_gene: TRBV24-1
abundance: -

CDR3aa: CASSSNQGARGYTF
CDR3nt: TGTGCCAGCAGCTCAAATCAGGGGGCGAGGGGCTACACCTTC
d_gene: TRBD1
len: 14
j_gene: TRBJ1-2
v_gene: TRBV7-2
abundance: -

CDR3aa: CASSLTDRGRNQPQHF
CDR3nt: TGTGCCAGCAGTTTGACGGACAGGGGACGCAATCAGCCCCAGCATTTT
d_gene: TRBD1
len: 16
j_gene: TRBJ1-5
v_gene: TRBV27
abundance: many

CDR3aa: CSAVSGRNSYEQYF
CDR3nt: TGCAGCGCAGTTAGCGGGCGCAATTCCTACGAGCAGTACTTC
d_gene: TRBD2
len: 14
j_gene: TRBJ2-7
v_gene: TRBV29-1
abundance: -

CDR3aa: CASRPGRRSTDTQYF
CDR3nt: TGTGCCAGTAGGCCGGGGAGAAGGAGCACAGATACGCAGTATTTT
d_gene: -
len: 15
j_gene: TRBJ2-3
v_gene: TRBV19
abundance: -

CDR3aa: CASKRTSGVPDTQYF
CDR3nt: TGTGCCAGCAAACGGACTAGCGGGGTACCCGATACGCAGTATTTT
d_gene: TRBD2
len: 15
j_gene: TRBJ2-3
v_gene: TRBV27
abundance: -